What follows describes a single T cell receptor beta chain. In terms of age and location, participants ranged from roughly 18 to 100 years and lived in under 30 US areas. V shed 4 bases and J 3 bases; nucleotides not matched to a gene: 2. Germline assignment: CDR1 KGHSH and CDR2 LQKENI. The CDR3 totals 15 residues. This sample is part of a study of blood T cell repertoires in COVID-19. Study-level information: Spain, Italy and the United States supplied samples that represented acute and convalescent COVID-19.

The table came from immunoSEQ multiplex PCR; TCRdb's copy has only in-frame clones and leaves some out. The sample carries roughly 170,000 clones, roughly 83% recorded once. Specimen: PBMCs or T cells enriched from blood (not recorded which). The sequence was obtained from a woman aged 50 to 65 who had recovered from COVID-19. The chain carries TRBV18 and TRBJ2-7; 14 bases are shared with TRBD2. The CDR3 DNA reads TGTGCCAGCTCACTGGGGACTAGCGGGAGCTACGAGCAGTACGTC. It codes for CASSLGTSGSYEQYV.